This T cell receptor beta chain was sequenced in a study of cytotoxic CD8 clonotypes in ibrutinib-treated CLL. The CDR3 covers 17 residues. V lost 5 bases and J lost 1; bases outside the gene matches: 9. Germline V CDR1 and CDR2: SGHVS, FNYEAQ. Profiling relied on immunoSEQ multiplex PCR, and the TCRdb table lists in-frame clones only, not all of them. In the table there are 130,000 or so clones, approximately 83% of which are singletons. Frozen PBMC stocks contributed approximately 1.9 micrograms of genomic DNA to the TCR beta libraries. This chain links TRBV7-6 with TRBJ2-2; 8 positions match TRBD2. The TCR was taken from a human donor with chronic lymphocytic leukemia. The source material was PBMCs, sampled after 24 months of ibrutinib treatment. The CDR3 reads CASSSIRGGRNTGELFF. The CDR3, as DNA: TGTGCCAGCAGCAGCATTCGGGGGGGTAGGAACACCGGGGAGCTGTTTTTT.